These 14 T cell receptor beta chains share one sample of origin, sequenced in a study of blood T cell repertoires in COVID-19. Clones were sequenced by immunoSEQ multiplex PCR, and TCRdb holds only the in-frame ones, with some missing. This sample yields approximately 440,000 clones, of which approximately 88% are seen a single time; roughly 12% belongs to the top ten. Sequencing input: peripheral blood. All receptors come from a woman aged 45-60 years with COVID-19, enrolled during active disease.

The rearrangement joins TRBV10-3 to TRBJ2-3, with 8 bases identical to TRBD2. Trimming removed 4 bases from V and 4 bases from J; junction bases left unmatched: 10. Germline loops: CDR1 ENHRY, CDR2 SYGVKD. CDR3 length: 16 amino acids. The CDR3, as DNA: TGTGCCATCAGTGCACCGGGGGGGGGCAACGCAGATACGCAGTATTTT. It yields the protein CAISAPGGGNADTQYF.

The genes are TRBV5-4 and TRBJ2-7; 10 bases match TRBD1. Germline V gene lookup returns CDR1 SGHNT and CDR2 YYREEE (reference sequence). With V trimmed by 3 bases and J by 5 bases, 5 bases remained unmatched. The CDR3 runs 14 residues. Here the CDR3 reads CASSYRTGGDEQYF. The CDR3 DNA reads TGTGCCAGCAGCTATCGGACAGGGGGGGACGAGCAGTACTTC.

In this sample, this clone turned up a few times. The rearrangement uses TRBV12-3 or TRBV12-4 and TRBJ1-1, with D hard to call. The CDR3 sequence is 12 residues long. The V end was cut by 6 bases, the J end by 1 base, with 6 bases between. CDR3 region: CASRSGNTEAFF. CDR3 bases: TGTGCCAGCAGGTCGGGGAACACTGAAGCTTTCTTT.

The chain carries TRBV10-3 and TRBJ2-5, with TRBD2 matching 7 bases. CDR3 length equals 15 residues. V shed 6 bases, J shed 4 bases, and the junction held 11 bases outside the gene matches. The germline gives CDR1 ENHRY, CDR2 SYGVKD. CDR3 in amino acids: CAIRPGGGEGETQYF. CDR3 in DNA: TGTGCCATCAGACCGGGGGGAGGGGAAGGAGAGACCCAGTACTTC.

The chain links TRBV5-1 to TRBJ2-3, with 12 bases that match TRBD2. CDR1 and CDR2 from the germline V gene are SGHRS and YFSETQ. After removal of 2 bases from V and 1 base from J, the junction contained 8 bases not matched to a gene. The CDR3 covers 18 residues. CDR3 region: CASSFPLAGGHGTDTQYF. DNA for the CDR3: TGCGCCAGCAGCTTTCCCCTAGCGGGGGGGCATGGCACAGATACGCAGTATTTT.

The V call is TRBV9, the J call TRBJ2-1; 10 nucleotides agree with TRBD1. V lost 4 bases and J lost 3; bases outside the gene matches: 7. The CDR3 loop spans 16 amino acids. Germline-derived CDR1 and CDR2 are SGDLS and YYNGEE. Here the CDR3 DNA reads TGTGCCAGCAGCCCGAAGACAGGGGGCGTCTACAATGAGCAGTTCTTC. This encodes CASSPKTGGVYNEQFF.

This chain joins TRBV28 and TRBJ1-2; D remains unclear. Trimming left V 5 bases short and J 1 base short, with 14 bases between. The germline CDR1 and CDR2 sequences are MDHEN and SYDVKM. CDR3 length: 15 amino acids. CDR3 DNA: TGTGCCAGCAGTACCTCCGCCGGGAGTAACTATGGCTACACCTTC. It translates to CASSTSAGSNYGYTF.

This chain joins TRBV10-1 and TRBJ1-1; 7 bases align to TRBD1. The CDR3 has 14 amino acids. Germline V gives CDR1 WNHNN, CDR2 SYGVQD (reference sequence). V was clipped by 4 bases and J by 5 bases; unmatched bases: 7. The CDR3 sequence: CASSGAGRGTEAFF. Written as DNA, the CDR3 is TGCGCCAGCAGTGGGGCAGGCAGGGGGACTGAAGCTTTCTTT.

The CDR3 nucleotides read TGTGCCAGCAGCTTTAGCGGGGGGGCCCAAGAGACCCAGTACTTC. Translation: CASSFSGGAQETQYF. The chain carries TRBV11-2 and TRBJ2-5, with 11 bases matching TRBD2. Germline lookup yields CDR1 SGHAT and CDR2 FQNNGV. The J segment lost 1 base and the V segment lost 3 bases, leaving 1 base of the junction unmatched. The CDR3 runs 15 residues.

The genes are TRBV12-3 or TRBV12-4 and TRBJ1-1, with D possibly TRBD1 on 5 matching bases. The V and J ends lost 6 bases and 4 bases respectively, with 12 bases between them. The CDR3 spans 13 residues. CDR3 coding DNA: TGTGCCAGCAGCCGGGGGGGTAGCACTGAAGCTTTCTTT. The encoded protein is CASSRGGSTEAFF.

V is TRBV19 and J is TRBJ2-5; D is undetermined. Germline loops: CDR1 LNHDA, CDR2 SQIVND (reference sequence). Trimming cost V 3 bases and J 5 bases, with 7 bases left between them. The CDR3 length is 12 residues. This chain's CDR3 is CASSIRRETQYF. CDR3 DNA sequence: TGTGCCAGTAGTATTAGGCGGGAGACCCAGTACTTC.

This sequence joins TRBV7-3 and TRBJ2-1, with D perhaps TRBD2 (6 bases). CDR3 length equals 14 residues. V was clipped by 4 bases and J by 7 bases, with 14 bases between them. The germline gives CDR1 SGHTA, CDR2 FQGTGA. The CDR3, as DNA: TGTGCCAGCAGCTCTGCCGGCGGGACGAATGAGCAGTTCTTC. Its protein product is CASSSAGGTNEQFF.

The J gene is TRBJ1-1, the V gene TRBV10-3; 9 bases fit TRBD1. This CDR3 has 14 residues. Germline values: CDR1 ENHRY, CDR2 SYGVKD. With 3 bases clipped from V and 4 bases from J, the junction kept 3 bases outside the gene matches. Here the CDR3 reads CAISDGQGTTEAFF. In nucleotides, the CDR3 is TGTGCCATCAGTGATGGACAGGGGACCACTGAAGCTTTCTTT.

This clone was recorded once. This chain uses TRBV24-1 with TRBJ2-3; 7 nucleotides match TRBD1. The CDR3 runs 20 residues. V dropped 3 bases and J dropped 0; count of bases not matched to a gene: 17. The germline gives CDR1 KGHDR, CDR2 SFDVKD. The CDR3 is CATSDQAGQGVLHSTDTQYF. The CDR3 DNA reads as TGTGCCACCAGTGATCAGGCCGGGCAGGGGGTCCTTCATAGCACAGATACGCAGTATTTT.